Many counts were recorded for the clone carrying this T cell receptor beta chain. This sample is part of a study of T-cell reconstitution after alpha-beta-depleted transplantation in children. Trimming removed 5 bases at V and 9 bases at J, with 11 bases between. Germline CDR1 reads SGHVS; CDR2 reads FQNEAQ. The CDR3 is 11 amino acids. Preparing the TCRbeta library involved the use of unique molecular identifiers. TCRdb analysed the PCR reads with MiXCR anew, one entry per CDR3 protein. Of approximately 91,000 distinct CDR3 sequences in the sample, more than 7% were seen once. Sequenced material: PBMCs from the stem cell graft donor, taken from the stem cell graft. The receptor was isolated from a human donor who donated a stem cell graft to a child with congenital amegakaryocytic thrombocytopenia. This rearrangement joins TRBV7-8 to TRBJ2-7; D call uncertain. CDR3 bases: TGTGCCAGCAGCCCCGGCGGTGTGCAGTACTTC. Amino acids: CASSPGGVQYF.